This T cell receptor (beta chain) was found in a study of T cell repertoires in cytomegalovirus infection. Looked up from germline, CDR1 is MGHRA and CDR2 is YSYEKL. This CDR3 has 15 residues. V was shortened by 0 bases and J by 1 base, with 9 bases between the two germline ends. For this clonotype: Its antigen is undetermined.

MiXCR was run by TCRdb on the reads, yielding one entry per CDR3 protein. The profile shows 80,000 to 95,000 distinct CDR3 sequences, 25% to 30% of them singletons. The sequenced sample was CD8+ T cells from cultured PBMCs, obtained from culture after CMV antigen stimulation. This chain connects TRBV4-1 to TRBJ1-1, with D hard to call. The TCR originated in a human donor in good health (CMV status not recorded). Some clones in this sample may be carry-over from other donors' samples. Written as DNA, the CDR3 is TGCGCCAGCAGCCAAGATGTCACGGAGAACACTGAAGCTTTCTTT. It is translated as CASSQDVTENTEAFF.